This T cell receptor beta chain was retrieved from a study of blood T cell repertoires in COVID-19. Libraries were prepared by immunoSEQ multiplex PCR; TCRdb keeps only in-frame clonotypes and omits some of them. Altogether approximately 200,000 clones are present, roughly 91% being singletons, with the ten largest covering around 7%. Germline CDR1 is KGHSH and CDR2 is LQKENI. Trimming stripped 6 bases from V and 6 bases from J, with 15 bases between. The CDR3 spans 14 residues. Material: PBMCs or T cells enriched from blood (not recorded which). This sequence originates from a man aged 30 to 39 in a cohort exposed to, infected with or recovered from COVID-19 (not recorded which). The V call is TRBV18, the J call TRBJ1-5; D possibly corresponds to TRBD1 (6 bases). As DNA, the CDR3 is TGTGCCAGCTCGCTAAGCGGGGGGGCTCAGCCCCAGCATTTT. It codes for CASSLSGGAQPQHF.